This T cell receptor beta chain was captured by sequencing in a study of T cells in tuberculosis. Data came from immunoSEQ multiplex PCR; TCRdb stores just in-frame clones and leaves some out. The sample has 35,000 to 50,000 clones; less than 95% are singletons. Losses at the gene ends were 1 base for V and 2 bases for J; bases not matched to a gene: 1. This CDR3 comprises 14 residues. Sequenced input: PBMCs. This rearrangement joins TRBV5-3 to TRBJ2-7, with 9 positions matching TRBD2. TRBV5-3 is labeled an ORF, and its function is uncertain. The receptor was derived from a donor aged 5 to 30 with latent tuberculosis or without tuberculosis infection. Some clones in this sample may be carry-over from other donors' samples. CDR3 in amino acids: CARSLPSGTYEQYF. CDR3 DNA: TGTGCCAGAAGCTTGCCTAGCGGGACCTACGAGCAGTACTTC.